This T cell receptor (beta chain) is drawn from a study of blood T cell repertoires in COVID-19. Across the whole study: Samples taken during acute and convalescent COVID-19 were collected in the United States, Italy and Spain. The cDNA or gDNA used as material had been derived from T cells, B-cell-depleted T cells, or PBMCs.

In its sample, this clone was seen once. This CDR3 is 13 amino acids long. Germline lookup yields CDR1 LNHDA and CDR2 SQIVND (reference sequence). Between the trimmed V and J ends, which lost 5 bases and 4 bases, there was a span of 12 bases. Repertoires were generated with immunoSEQ multiplex PCR, while TCRdb's copy carries only in-frame clones and drops some. This repertoire shows some 120,000 clones, 60% to 80% found once; its top ten account for roughly 8.6%. V gene TRBV19 combines with J gene TRBJ2-7; maybe TRBD1 (5 bases). This clonotype was obtained from a human donor in a cohort sampled during active COVID-19. What was sequenced was peripheral blood. In DNA form, the CDR3 reads TGTGCCAGTAGTCCCGGACACAGATACGAGCAGTACTTC. Its translation is CASSPGHRYEQYF. Full variable domain (missing parts from reference TRBV19 and TRBJ2-7): DGGITQSPKYLFRKEGQNVTLSCEQNLNHDAMYWYRQDPGQGLRLIYYSQIVNDFQKGDIAEGYSVSREKKESFPLTVTSAQKNPTAFYLCASSPGHRYEQYFGPGTRLTVT.